This T cell receptor (beta chain) was recovered during a study of blood T cell repertoires in COVID-19 (dated by TCRdb to 2020 to 2022). General notes on the study: The collaborator samples originated in the United States, Italy and Spain and spanned the acute and convalescent phases of COVID-19. The prospective study material was composed of cDNA or gDNA derived from T cells, B-cell-depleted T cells, or PBMCs. Deeply sampled blood TCRbeta repertoires from subjects exposed to, actively infected with, or recovered from COVID-19 were included in the dataset. A freely available public database, intended as a resource for researchers studying the immune response to SARS-CoV-2, is where the repertoires were released. Samples came from the ongoing ImmuneRACE study (first 160 participants) plus 1,254 subjects from 6 global collaborators. Sample metadata almost always included a de-identified subject ID, COVID-19 status, age in years and sex. Where available, HLA class I and class II types were obtained from metadata supplied by the sample provider rather than from assay-based typing. What the work shows at the level of the full study, not this receptor alone: Clinical and demographic metadata were provided uncurated, with the amount varying by source and participant.

TCRbeta CDR3 regions were amplified from genomic DNA by means of the immunoSEQ Assay, a bias-controlled multiplex PCR. For the original study's pipeline: Nucleated cell counts per sample were estimated from amplification of reference gene primers within the assay. To quantify the absolute abundance of each unique TCRbeta CDR3 rearrangement, sequence reads were collapsed and filtered. For each sample, productive Simpson clonality was calculated as the square root of Simpson's diversity index over productive rearrangements. The table comes from immuneACCESS by way of TCRdb, which keeps in-frame sequences with V and J called. Part of the clones is missing from these tables; in studies checked, under half for an unresolved V gene and the rest for unknown reasons. That table is the source of V, J and clone size, and D and trimming were worked out from the DNA. The table for this sample lists 100,000 or so clones; around 92% of them were counted only once. The top ten hold approximately 5.4% of the sample.

Each collaborating institution followed its own protocols to collect whole blood in K2EDTA tubes. Collaborator samples were shipped for TCRbeta analysis as frozen whole blood, isolated PBMCs, or DNA extracted from either sample type. On this clone itself: What this receptor recognizes is not known. The record has no base qualities; no much larger clone is one base away.

Reading the germline V gene (reference sequence) gives CDR1 LGHDT and CDR2 YNNKEL. V is shortened by 1 base, J by 8 bases, and the region joining them spans 18 bases. Measured from the cysteine to the phenylalanine, the CDR3 is 16 residues long. Of all the DNA, just the CDR3 is kept, 48 bases in frame from base 1. Sequencing used peripheral blood. The chain is assembled from TRBV3-1 (or the pseudogene TRBV3-2) and TRBJ2-1; the D gene is perhaps TRBD2, from 6 matching bases. The clonotype was recovered from a man aged 50-59 years with active COVID-19. The CDR3 reads CASSQGFSRELDEQFF. The DNA sequence is as follows: TGTGCCAGCAGCCAAGGATTTTCCCGGGAGCTAGATGAGCAGTTCTTC.